The next 2 T cell receptor beta chains were all read from a single sample in a study of T cells in Graves' hyperthyroidism and ophthalmopathy. Amplification of TCR beta CDR3 regions was performed using RNA transcripts as template. Initially, a first-round RT-PCR of the TCR CDR3 employed the HTBI primer set. TCRdb fed the multiplex PCR reads into MiXCR, producing one record per CDR3 protein. This table has hundreds of thousands of distinct CDR3 sequences, around 15% appearing once. Sequenced material: blood. Source of these receptors: a woman between 40 and 55 years old with Graves' hyperthyroidism.

This clonotype has at least ten counts. V is TRBV11-2 and J is TRBJ1-1; 8 bases map to TRBD1. The CDR3 sequence is 13 residues long. J gave up 11 bases and V 0 bases, and 5 bases lay outside the gene matches. CDR1 and CDR2 (germline): SGHAT, FQNNGV. CDR3 bases: TGTGCCAGCAGCTTAGATCGGACAGGGTATGCTTTCTTT. As protein: CASSLDRTGYAFF.

This clonotype appeared many times. The V and J genes are TRBV12-3 or TRBV12-4 and TRBJ2-1; D unresolved. CDR3 size: 15 residues. V was clipped by 2 bases and J by 0 bases, with 8 bases between them. The CDR3 nucleotides are TGTGCCAGCAGTTTAACAGCAATCTCCTACAATGAGCAGTTCTTC. This sequence encodes CASSLTAISYNEQFF.